This entry lists 28 T cell receptor beta chains sequenced from one sample in a study of T cell repertoires in cytomegalovirus infection. TCRdb processed the reads anew with MiXCR; each CDR3 protein has one entry. The table records around 500,000 distinct CDR3 sequences, roughly 43% of them present only once. Antigen specificity for these receptors is unknown. Specimen: cultured PBMCs, collected from culture after CMV antigen stimulation. The receptors shown here come from a human donor in good health (CMV status not recorded). Some clones in this sample may be carry-over from other donors' samples.

This chain connects TRBV7-9 to TRBJ2-3; D possibly corresponds to TRBD1 (5 bases). Germline assignment: CDR1 SEHNR and CDR2 FQNEAQ (reference sequence). The CDR3 spans 14 residues. The V end was cut by 5 bases, the J end by 4 bases, with 13 bases between. The CDR3 loop is CASSGAISADTQYF. As DNA, the CDR3 is TGTGCCAGCAGCGGGGCAATAAGCGCAGATACGCAGTATTTT.

This chain connects TRBV7-9 to TRBJ2-5; 11 bases fit TRBD1. With V trimmed by 8 bases and J by 1 base, 18 bases remained unmatched. From germline, CDR1 is SEHNR and CDR2 FQNEAQ (reference sequence). This CDR3 contains 19 residues. CDR3 in DNA: TGTGCCAGCCGAAAAGACGGGCGTGGACAGGGGGCAGTCCAAGAGACCCAGTACTTC. Translated: CASRKDGRGQGAVQETQYF.

This clonotype was seen a few times. The chain couples TRBV7-2 to TRBJ2-3; 7 bases map to TRBD2. J was trimmed by 0 bases and V by 6 bases; bases with no gene match: 6. This CDR3 contains 15 residues. The germline gives CDR1 SGHTA, CDR2 FQGNSA. CDR3: CASSFSGHSTDTQYF. Written as DNA, the CDR3 is TGTGCCAGCAGTTTTAGCGGGCATAGCACAGATACGCAGTATTTT.

There are a few counts of this clonotype. The V gene is TRBV6-6, the J gene TRBJ1-5, with D possibly being TRBD1 (6 bases). The CDR3 has 19 amino acids. Germline values: CDR1 MNHNY, CDR2 SVGAGI (reference sequence). Trimming pared 0 bases from V and 5 bases from J, leaving 23 bases between. The CDR3 spells CASSYSRKIQGSRDQPQHF. The DNA for the CDR3 is TGTGCCAGCAGTTACTCGAGAAAAATACAGGGATCGCGGGATCAGCCCCAGCATTTT.

The chain couples TRBV18 to TRBJ2-7; possible D gene TRBD1, 6 bases. Trimming took 5 bases from V and 3 from J, leaving 14 bases between them. Germline CDR1 KGHSH, CDR2 LQKENI. This CDR3 comprises 14 residues. The DNA of the CDR3 is TGTGCCAGCTCATCCGGGACAATGAACTACGAGCAGTACTTC. It translates to CASSSGTMNYEQYF.

This chain joins TRBV7-6 and TRBJ2-7, with a weak D call TRBD1 (7 bases). CDR1 is SGHVS, CDR2 FNYEAQ, per germline. This CDR3 spans 14 amino acids. V lost 7 bases, J lost 5 bases, and 18 bases lay in between. Here the CDR3 DNA reads TGTGCCAGCAACCAGGGGGGCAGGGGACACGAGCAGTACTTC. Translating it yields CASNQGGRGHEQYF.

This clonotype was counted between two and nine times. V and J are TRBV19 and TRBJ2-2; D is perhaps TRBD2 (6 bases). Trimming pared 3 bases from V and 4 bases from J, leaving 15 bases between. CDR3 length: 16 amino acids. CDR1 is LNHDA, CDR2 SQIVND, per germline (reference sequence). This CDR3 reads CASSMLGGMGTGELFF. DNA of the CDR3: TGTGCCAGTAGTATGTTAGGCGGGATGGGCACCGGGGAGCTGTTTTTT.

This clonotype was observed a handful of times. CDR3 sequence (DNA): TGTGCCAGCATGATTGGCGGGAGGGTCTACGAGCAGTACTTC. It encodes CASMIGGRVYEQYF. The rearrangement links TRBV5-5 to TRBJ2-7; 9 bases are shared with TRBD2. The germline V gene has CDR1 SGHKS and CDR2 YYEKEE (reference sequence). With V trimmed by 6 bases and J by 3 bases, 7 bases remained unmatched. This CDR3 spans 14 amino acids.

This clonotype came up a few times. The V and J genes are TRBV19 and TRBJ1-5; D gene ambiguous. Germline V gene sequence: CDR1 LNHDA, CDR2 SQIVND (reference sequence). This CDR3 has 14 residues. Trimming removed 10 bases from V and 7 bases from J, with 20 bases in between. The CDR3 DNA reads TGTGCCACCGGTGGGCATGAGGTCCGGCAGCCCCAGCATTTT. Protein product: CATGGHEVRQPQHF.

This clonotype occurred many times. The chain is built from TRBV7-2 and TRBJ2-3; 8 bases are shared with TRBD2. Per the germline V gene, CDR1 is SGHTA and CDR2 is FQGNSA. J gave up 1 base and V 5 bases, and 2 bases lay outside the gene matches. CDR3 length: 14 residues. The CDR3 protein is CASSLSGGTDTQYF. CDR3 sequence (DNA): TGTGCCAGCAGCCTTAGCGGGGGCACAGATACGCAGTATTTT.

There are a few counts of this clonotype. The J gene is TRBJ2-5, the V gene TRBV20-1; TRBD2 aligns across 7 bases. V shed 5 bases, J shed 5 bases, and the junction held 11 bases outside the gene matches. This CDR3 is 14 amino acids long. The germline V gene encodes CDR1 DFQATT and CDR2 SNEGSKA (reference sequence). The CDR3 nucleotides are TGCAGTGCTTACTCGGGGGGACTCCGGGAGACCCAGTACTTC. Translated: CSAYSGGLRETQYF.

This clonotype was counted a few times. The CDR3 loop reads CASSVLGYDQPQHF. The CDR3 nucleotides are TGTGCCAGCAGTGTTTTGGGTTACGATCAGCCCCAGCATTTT. The V call is TRBV6-1, the J call TRBJ1-5, with D unresolved. CDR1 and CDR2 from the germline V gene are MNHNS and SASEGT. CDR3 length: 14 amino acids. V was pared by 4 bases and J by 5 bases, with 12 bases between.

V and J are TRBV28 and TRBJ1-5, with 10 bases matching TRBD1. This CDR3 spans 15 amino acids. CDR1 is MDHEN, CDR2 SYDVKM, per germline. With V trimmed by 3 bases and J by 6 bases, 5 bases remained unmatched. The CDR3, as DNA: TGTGCCAGCAGTTTTGTGACAGGGGGCCTTCAGCCCCAGCATTTT. Protein sequence: CASSFVTGGLQPQHF.

This clonotype was counted between two and nine times. The chain joins TRBV7-8 to TRBJ2-5; D unclear. Germline CDR1 SGHVS, CDR2 FQNEAQ. Trimming took 6 bases from V and 2 from J, leaving 7 bases between them. CDR3 length equals 12 residues. The DNA for the CDR3 is TGTGCCAGCAGTGGACCGCAAGAGACCCAGTACTTC. This encodes CASSGPQETQYF.

The table lists this clonotype with a few counts. The chain recombines TRBV7-8 with TRBJ2-5, with D possibly being TRBD2 (5 bases). Trimming shortened V by 4 bases and J by 1 base, and 10 bases separated the two germline ends. Germline V gene lookup returns CDR1 SGHVS and CDR2 FQNEAQ. This CDR3 has 14 residues. As DNA, the CDR3 is TGTGCCAGCAGCTCAGTACTAGTCCAAGAGACCCAGTACTTC. Amino acids: CASSSVLVQETQYF.

V and J are TRBV27 and TRBJ2-7; D perhaps matches TRBD2 (6 bases). The CDR3 length is 14 residues. Germline CDR1 is MNHEY and CDR2 is SMNVEV (reference sequence). V was cut by 9 bases and J by 3 bases, with 18 bases left in between. In DNA, the CDR3 is TGTGCCAGTAGTAGGGCCGACGGGAGCTACGAGCAGTACTTC. It specifies CASSRADGSYEQYF.

The rearrangement links TRBV12-3 or TRBV12-4 to TRBJ2-6, with D uncertain. V was cut by 8 bases and J by 2 bases, with 7 bases left in between. This CDR3 is 13 amino acids long. The CDR3 nucleotides are TGTGCCAGCGTGGCCCCTGGGGCCAACGTCCTGACTTTC. This encodes CASVAPGANVLTF.

J is TRBJ1-3 and V is TRBV2; D remains ambiguous. Germline-derived CDR1 and CDR2 are SNHLY and FYNNEI. V lost 6 bases to trimming and J lost 0 bases, with 12 bases between them. The CDR3 extends over 15 amino acids. The CDR3: CASSAGLSSGNTIYF. CDR3 bases: TGTGCCAGCAGCGCGGGCCTGAGCTCTGGAAACACCATATATTTT.

This clonotype was detected a few times. V usage is TRBV7-2 and J usage is TRBJ2-7; D is unresolved. This CDR3 contains 14 residues. The ends were cut back, 7 bases at V and 7 bases at J, with 20 bases in the middle. The germline gives CDR1 SGHTA, CDR2 FQGNSA. This CDR3 reads CASTTFNRLREQYF. CDR3 nucleotide sequence: TGTGCCAGCACCACCTTTAATCGGTTGAGGGAGCAGTACTTC.

This sequence joins TRBV10-3 and TRBJ2-2; possible D gene TRBD2, 5 bases. The CDR3 consists of 15 residues. The germline V gene has CDR1 ENHRY and CDR2 SYGVKD. The germline V and J ends were trimmed by 4 bases and 4 bases, with 13 bases remaining between them. The CDR3 protein is CAISGGWDRTGELFF. The CDR3, as DNA: TGTGCCATCAGTGGCGGGTGGGATCGCACCGGGGAGCTGTTTTTT.

The sample holds a few counts of this clonotype. The rearrangement joins TRBV19 to TRBJ2-6; D is unresolved. The CDR3 consists of 16 residues. Between the trimmed V and J ends, which lost 4 bases and 0 bases, there was a span of 10 bases. Germline CDR1 is LNHDA and CDR2 is SQIVND (reference sequence). CDR3: CASSSLLGSGANVLTF. The CDR3 DNA follows: TGTGCCAGTAGTAGCCTCCTAGGCTCTGGGGCCAACGTCCTGACTTTC. The variable domain in full, completed from reference TRBV19 and TRBJ2-6, reads DGGITQSPKYLFRKEGQNVTLSCEQNLNHDAMYWYRQDPGQGLRLIYYSQIVNDFQKGDIAEGYSVSREKKESFPLTVTSAQKNPTAFYLCASSSLLGSGANVLTFGAGSRLTVL.

Here the CDR3 reads CASSLASGQGSEAFF. CDR3 sequence (DNA): TGTGCCAGCAGTTTAGCGTCAGGACAGGGCTCTGAAGCTTTCTTT. The chain joins TRBV12-3 or TRBV12-4 to TRBJ1-1; 8 nucleotides line up with TRBD1. Germline trimming cut 0 bases from V and 6 bases from J; bases unmatched to any gene: 6. The CDR3 is 15 amino acids.

The chain employs TRBV7-9 and TRBJ1-2; D unclear. V shed 7 bases and J shed 0 bases, with 9 bases lying between them. CDR3 size: 13 residues. Germline lookup yields CDR1 SEHNR and CDR2 FQNEAQ (reference sequence). DNA of the CDR3: TGTGCCAGCACTCCTAACCCTAACTATGGCTACACCTTC. Translating gives CASTPNPNYGYTF. The entire variable domain, with the rest obtained from reference TRBV7-9 and TRBJ1-2, is as follows: DTGVSQNPRHKITKRGQNVTFRCDPISEHNRLYWYRQTLGQGPEFLTYFQNEAQLEKSRLLSDRFSAERPKGSFSTLEIQRTEQGDSAMYLCASTPNPNYGYTFGSGTRLTVV.

V gene TRBV20-1 combines with J gene TRBJ2-1, with 7 bases matching TRBD2. The length of the CDR3 is 14 residues. Germline CDR1 reads DFQATT; CDR2 reads SNEGSKA (reference sequence). V lost 1 base, J lost 6 bases, and 6 bases stayed unmatched. The CDR3 here is CSARASGEGNEQFF. The CDR3 DNA sequence: TGCAGTGCTAGAGCGAGCGGGGAGGGCAATGAGCAGTTCTTC.

This clonotype was picked up a small number of times. The chain employs TRBV7-2 and TRBJ2-1; D may be TRBD1 (6 bases). Germline V gene lookup returns CDR1 SGHTA and CDR2 FQGNSA. The CDR3 totals 15 residues. Trimming cost V 3 bases and J 8 bases, with 17 bases left between them. CDR3 DNA sequence: TGTGCCAGCAGCTTGACAGGCCAGAATAGGGATGAGCAGTTCTTC. Translated: CASSLTGQNRDEQFF. The variable domain in full, with the rest retrieved from reference TRBV7-2 and TRBJ2-1, is GAGVSQSPSNKVTEKGKDVELRCDPISGHTALYWYRQSLGQGLEFLIYFQGNSAPDKSGLPSDRFSAERTGGSVSTLTIQRTQQEDSAVYLCASSLTGQNRDEQFFGPGTRLTVL.

The DNA of the CDR3 is TGCGCCAGCAGCCAAGATGGGGGGCAGGGGCAGCCCCAGCATTTT. It codes for CASSQDGGQGQPQHF. This sequence joins TRBV4-1 and TRBJ1-5, with D possibly matching TRBD1 (6 bases). This CDR3 has 15 residues. The germline V gene has CDR1 MGHRA and CDR2 YSYEKL. V was trimmed by 0 bases and J by 7 bases, leaving 13 bases between them.

The chain couples TRBV7-9 to TRBJ2-7; D is ambiguous. CDR3 length equals 14 residues. Germline CDR1 is SEHNR and CDR2 is FQNEAQ (reference sequence). The V end was cut by 4 bases, the J end by 6 bases, with 16 bases between. This CDR3 reads CASSSGFGPIEQYF. The CDR3 coding sequence is TGTGCCAGCAGCTCAGGCTTTGGCCCCATCGAGCAGTACTTC.

To note about this clonotype: A clone one base away is much larger, so this may be a read error. The chain has TRBV6-5 and TRBJ2-1; the D is unclear. Trimming left V 4 bases short and J 5 bases short, with 3 bases between. The V gene's germline CDR1 is MNHEY and CDR2 SVGAGI. The CDR3 contains 11 residues. The CDR3 is CASSWDNEQFF. The CDR3 DNA reads TGTGCCAGCAGTTGGGACAATGAGCAGTTCTTC.